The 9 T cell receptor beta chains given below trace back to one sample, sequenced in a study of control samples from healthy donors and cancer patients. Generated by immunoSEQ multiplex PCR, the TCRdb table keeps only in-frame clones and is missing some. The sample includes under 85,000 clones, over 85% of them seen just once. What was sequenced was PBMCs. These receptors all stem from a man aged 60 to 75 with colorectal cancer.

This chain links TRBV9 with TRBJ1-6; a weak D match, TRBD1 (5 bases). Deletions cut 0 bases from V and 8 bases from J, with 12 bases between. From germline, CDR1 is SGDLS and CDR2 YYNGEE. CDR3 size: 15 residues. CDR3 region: CASSVDAGVDSPLHF. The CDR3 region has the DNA TGTGCCAGCAGCGTAGATGCGGGGGTTGATTCACCCCTCCACTTT.

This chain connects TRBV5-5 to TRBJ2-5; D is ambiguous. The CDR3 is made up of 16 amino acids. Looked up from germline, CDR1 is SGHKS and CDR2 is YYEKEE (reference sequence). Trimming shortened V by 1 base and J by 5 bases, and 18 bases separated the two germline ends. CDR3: CASSLIAGLVRETQYF. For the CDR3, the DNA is TGTGCCAGCAGCTTGATTGCTGGGCTGGTTAGGGAGACCCAGTACTTC.

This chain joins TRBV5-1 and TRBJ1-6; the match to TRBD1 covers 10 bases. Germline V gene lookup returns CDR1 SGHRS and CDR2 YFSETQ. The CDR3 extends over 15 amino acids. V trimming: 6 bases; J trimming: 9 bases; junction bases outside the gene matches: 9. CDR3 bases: TGCGCCAGCACCGATACCGGGACAGGGGCTTCACCCCTCCACTTT. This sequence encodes CASTDTGTGASPLHF.

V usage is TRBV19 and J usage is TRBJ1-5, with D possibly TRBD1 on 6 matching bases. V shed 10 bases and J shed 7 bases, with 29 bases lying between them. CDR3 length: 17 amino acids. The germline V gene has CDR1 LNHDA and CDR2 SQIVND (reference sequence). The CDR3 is CATRARARDTAGQPQHF. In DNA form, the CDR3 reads TGTGCCACCAGAGCCAGGGCGCGGGACACCGCAGGCCAGCCCCAGCATTTT. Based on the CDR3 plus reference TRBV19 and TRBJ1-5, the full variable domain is DGGITQSPKYLFRKEGQNVTLSCEQNLNHDAMYWYRQDPGQGLRLIYYSQIVNDFQKGDIAEGYSVSREKKESFPLTVTSAQKNPTAFYLCATRARARDTAGQPQHFGDGTRLSIL.

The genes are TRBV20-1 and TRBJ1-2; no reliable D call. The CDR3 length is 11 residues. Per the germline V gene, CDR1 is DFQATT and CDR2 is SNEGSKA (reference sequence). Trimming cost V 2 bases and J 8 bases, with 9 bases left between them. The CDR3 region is CSARSVSGYTF. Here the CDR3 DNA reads TGCAGTGCTAGATCTGTCTCCGGCTACACCTTC.

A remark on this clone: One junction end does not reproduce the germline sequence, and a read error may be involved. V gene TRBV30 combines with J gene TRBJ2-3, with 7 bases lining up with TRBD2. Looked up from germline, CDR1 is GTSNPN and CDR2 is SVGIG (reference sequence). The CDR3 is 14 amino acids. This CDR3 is CTCGGGASTDTQYF. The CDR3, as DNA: TGTACCTGCGGGGGAGGGGCAAGCACAGATACGCAGTATTTT.

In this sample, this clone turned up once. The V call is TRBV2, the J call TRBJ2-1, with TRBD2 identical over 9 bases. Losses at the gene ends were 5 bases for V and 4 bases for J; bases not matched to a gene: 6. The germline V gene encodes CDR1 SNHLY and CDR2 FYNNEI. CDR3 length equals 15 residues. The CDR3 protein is CASSPRGGLYNEQFF. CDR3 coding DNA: TGTGCCAGCAGTCCGCGGGGGGGCCTATACAATGAGCAGTTCTTC.

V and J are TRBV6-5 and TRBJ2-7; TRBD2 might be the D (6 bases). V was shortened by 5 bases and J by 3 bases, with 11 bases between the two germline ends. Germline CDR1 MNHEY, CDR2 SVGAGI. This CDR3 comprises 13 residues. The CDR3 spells CASSPGGIYEQYF. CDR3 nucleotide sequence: TGTGCCAGCAGTCCCGGGGGAATCTACGAGCAGTACTTC.

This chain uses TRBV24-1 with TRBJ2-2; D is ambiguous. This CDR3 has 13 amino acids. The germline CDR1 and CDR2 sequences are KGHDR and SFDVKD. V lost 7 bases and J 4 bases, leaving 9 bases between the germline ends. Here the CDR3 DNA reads TGTGCCACCAGAGCGCCGACCACCGGGGAGCTGTTTTTT. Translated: CATRAPTTGELFF.